This T cell receptor beta chain emerged from a study of control samples from healthy donors and cancer patients. The V and J ends lost 2 bases and 7 bases respectively, with 9 bases between them. This CDR3 contains 12 residues. Germline CDR1 is SGHDT and CDR2 is YYEEEE. TCRdb keeps only in-frame clones here, not all; method: immunoSEQ multiplex PCR. The data show under 200,000 clones, 70% to 90% seen once. This chain uses TRBV5-6 with TRBJ1-1, with D maybe TRBD1 (6 bases). Material: blood. The source is a woman aged 30 to 39 in good health. The CDR3 here is CASSLGGLEAFF. The DNA of the CDR3 is TGTGCCAGCAGCTTAGGGGGACTTGAAGCTTTCTTT.